The clone carrying this T cell receptor beta chain has just a few counts. What it binds is unknown. Only CD45RO-negative cells positively selected for CCR7 counted as naive CD8 cells, so terminally differentiated effector memory CD45RA+ cells were excluded. The record originates from a study of shared clonotypes between healthy human individuals. Findings and limits, study-wide: Against clonotypes common to all four donors, non-shared ones had lower generation probabilities.

The CDR3 is 13 residues long. Between the trimmed V and J ends, which lost 0 bases and 5 bases, there was a span of 10 bases. Germline loops: CDR1 GTSNPN, CDR2 SVGIG (reference sequence). Profiled with immunoSEQ multiplex PCR; TCRdb holds only in-frame clones, not every one. The data hold around 2,000,000 clones, with under 95% observed a single time. The chain links TRBV30 to TRBJ1-1; the D is unclear. Specimen: naive CD8+ T cells from PBMCs. The source of this sequence is a man aged 18 to 30 in good health. Some clones in this sample may be carry-over from other donors' samples. The CDR3 sequence: CAWSVGRLTEAFF. Here the CDR3 DNA reads TGTGCCTGGAGTGTAGGGAGGTTGACTGAAGCTTTCTTT. Looking up the rest from reference TRBV30 and TRBJ1-1 gives the full variable domain: SQTIHQWPATLVQPVGSPLSLECTVEGTSNPNLYWYRQAAGRGLQLLFYSVGIGQISSEVPQNLSASRPQDRQFILSSKKLLLSDSGFYLCAWSVGRLTEAFFGQGTRLTVV.